The 11 T cell receptor beta chains below come from one sample, sequenced in a study. In TCRdb, the RT-PCR reads were re-called with MiXCR into one record per CDR3 protein. This repertoire shows more than 550,000 distinct CDR3 sequences, 12% to 15% found once; its top ten account for roughly 3.9%. Material for sequencing was memory CD4+ T cells from blood. The source of these receptors is a female donor in good health, serving as a healthy control.

This rearrangement joins TRBV5-1 to TRBJ1-3, with D possibly being TRBD1 (6 bases). Per the germline V gene, CDR1 is SGHRS and CDR2 is YFSETQ. The CDR3 is 16 amino acids. Trimming removed 0 bases from V and 0 bases from J, with 10 bases in between. CDR3 sequence reads: CASSLAVGGSGNTIYF. The CDR3 DNA follows: TGCGCCAGCAGCTTGGCCGTAGGGGGCTCTGGAAACACCATATATTTT.

J is TRBJ1-2 and V is TRBV11-2; D perhaps matches TRBD1 (6 bases). The length of the CDR3 is 14 residues. The germline V and J ends were trimmed by 5 bases and 4 bases, with 14 bases remaining between them. The germline V gene encodes CDR1 SGHAT and CDR2 FQNNGV. In nucleotides, the CDR3 is TGTGCCAGCAGCCAGGACAGACGTATCTATGGCTACACCTTC. Translation gives CASSQDRRIYGYTF.

This clonotype was observed a handful of times. V and J are TRBV7-3 and TRBJ2-2, with TRBD2 as a possible D gene (6 bases). This CDR3 contains 14 residues. From germline, CDR1 is SGHTA and CDR2 FQGTGA. Trimming shortened V by 5 bases and J by 6 bases, and 13 bases separated the two germline ends. This CDR3 reads CASSKSRESGELFF. The DNA for the CDR3 is TGTGCCAGCAGCAAATCACGGGAGTCCGGGGAGCTGTTTTTT.

This clonotype was seen many times. The CDR3 DNA is TGTGCCAGCACCCAGTGGGGCGGGGAGCAGTTCTTC. Translating gives CASTQWGGEQFF. This chain links TRBV5-6 with TRBJ2-1, with D perhaps given as TRBD1 or TRBD2 (5 bases each). The ends were cut back, 6 bases at V and 10 bases at J, with 14 bases in the middle. The CDR3 runs 12 residues. Germline loops: CDR1 SGHDT, CDR2 YYEEEE.

The table lists this clonotype with many counts. The chain couples TRBV24-1 to TRBJ1-2; 7 bases are a match to TRBD1. The CDR3 is 14 amino acids. Germline values: CDR1 KGHDR, CDR2 SFDVKD. Trimming removed 4 bases from V and 7 bases from J; junction bases left unmatched: 8. The CDR3 region is CATSDPRDSRGYTF. The DNA of the CDR3 is TGTGCCACCAGTGACCCGCGGGACAGTCGTGGCTACACCTTC.

This clonotype was recorded at least ten times. The J gene is TRBJ2-2, the V gene TRBV12-3 or TRBV12-4; D perhaps matches TRBD1 (6 bases). Trimming took 6 bases from V and 6 from J, leaving 14 bases between them. The CDR3 spans 14 residues. In nucleotides, the CDR3 is TGTGCCAGCAGCTATCGGACAGATTCCGGGGAGCTGTTTTTT. Amino acid sequence: CASSYRTDSGELFF.

This clonotype was counted at least ten times. The chain couples TRBV12-3 or TRBV12-4 to TRBJ2-3, with D unresolved. The CDR3 runs to 15 residues. V was clipped by 3 bases and J by 4 bases, with 14 bases between them. The CDR3 protein is CASSLSRFVADTQYF. In DNA form, the CDR3 reads TGTGCCAGCAGTTTGTCCCGCTTTGTCGCAGATACGCAGTATTTT.

V gene TRBV25-1 combines with J gene TRBJ1-3; a weak D match, TRBD1 (5 bases). V was cut by 8 bases and J by 2 bases, with 16 bases left in between. The germline gives CDR1 MGHDK, CDR2 SYGVNS. The CDR3 has 15 amino acids. The CDR3 DNA follows: TGTGCCAGCGGGGATAGGGGAAGAACTGGAAACACCATATATTTT. Translated, it gives CASGDRGRTGNTIYF.

This clonotype was found many times. The J gene is TRBJ2-2, the V gene TRBV7-3, with D perhaps TRBD1 or TRBD2 (6 bases each). V was pared by 2 bases and J by 2 bases, with 12 bases between. CDR1 and CDR2 (germline): SGHTA, FQGTGA. The length of the CDR3 is 16 residues. This CDR3 is CASSLSGGLNTGELFF. DNA of the CDR3: TGTGCCAGCAGCTTATCCGGGGGCCTCAACACCGGGGAGCTGTTTTTT.

This clonotype was observed many times. The chain has TRBV6-5 and TRBJ2-3; 7 bases are a match to TRBD1. The germline V gene has CDR1 MNHEY and CDR2 SVGAGI. V trimming: 6 bases; J trimming: 4 bases; junction bases outside the gene matches: 7. This CDR3 has 14 amino acids. The CDR3 here is CASRKGALADTQYF. DNA for the CDR3: TGTGCCAGCAGGAAGGGGGCGTTGGCAGATACGCAGTATTTT.

This clonotype was recorded at least ten times. The rearrangement joins TRBV9 to TRBJ2-3, with D uncertain. The length of the CDR3 is 15 residues. Germline loops: CDR1 SGDLS, CDR2 YYNGEE. V was cut by 0 bases and J by 2 bases, with 10 bases left in between. The DNA for the CDR3 is TGTGCCAGCAGCGTAGTGGGCACGTACACAGATACGCAGTATTTT. Protein sequence: CASSVVGTYTDTQYF.